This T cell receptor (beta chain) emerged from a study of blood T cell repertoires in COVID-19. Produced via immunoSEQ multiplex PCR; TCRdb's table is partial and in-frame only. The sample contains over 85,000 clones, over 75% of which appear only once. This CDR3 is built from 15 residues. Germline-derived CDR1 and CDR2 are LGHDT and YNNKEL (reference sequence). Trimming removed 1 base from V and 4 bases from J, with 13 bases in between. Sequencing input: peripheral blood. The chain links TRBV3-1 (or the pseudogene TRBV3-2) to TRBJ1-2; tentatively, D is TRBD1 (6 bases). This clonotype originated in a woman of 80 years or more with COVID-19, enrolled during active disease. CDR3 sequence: CASSQVTGPAYGYTF. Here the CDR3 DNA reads TGTGCCAGCAGCCAAGTAACAGGGCCAGCCTATGGCTACACCTTC.